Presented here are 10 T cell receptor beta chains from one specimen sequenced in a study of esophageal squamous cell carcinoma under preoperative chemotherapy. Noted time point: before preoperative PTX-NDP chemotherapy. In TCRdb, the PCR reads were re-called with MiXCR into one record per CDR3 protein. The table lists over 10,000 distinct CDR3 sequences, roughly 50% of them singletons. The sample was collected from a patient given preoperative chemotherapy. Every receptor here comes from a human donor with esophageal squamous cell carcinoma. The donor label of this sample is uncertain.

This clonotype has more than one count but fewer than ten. The chain's CDR3 is CASSENSGYGYTF. As DNA, the CDR3 is TGTGCCAGCAGTGAAAATTCGGGGTATGGCTACACCTTC. This chain joins TRBV6-1 and TRBJ1-2; D call uncertain. Germline V gene sequence: CDR1 MNHNS, CDR2 SASEGT. The V gene lost 2 bases and the J gene lost 5 bases, with 9 bases spanning the gap. CDR3 length: 13 amino acids.

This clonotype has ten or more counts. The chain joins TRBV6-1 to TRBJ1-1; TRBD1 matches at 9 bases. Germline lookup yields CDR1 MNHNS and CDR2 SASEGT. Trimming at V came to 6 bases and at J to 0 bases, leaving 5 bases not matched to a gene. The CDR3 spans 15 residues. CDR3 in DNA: TGTGCCAGCAGCCCGGGACAGGGCGTGAACACTGAAGCTTTCTTT. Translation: CASSPGQGVNTEAFF.

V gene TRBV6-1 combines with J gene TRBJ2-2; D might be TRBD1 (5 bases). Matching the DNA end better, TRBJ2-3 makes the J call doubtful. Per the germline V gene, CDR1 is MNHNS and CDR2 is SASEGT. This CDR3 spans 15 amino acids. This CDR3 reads CASSHEQVNTEAQYF. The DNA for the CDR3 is TGTGCCAGCAGCCACGAACAGGTGAACACAGAGGCGCAGTATTTT.

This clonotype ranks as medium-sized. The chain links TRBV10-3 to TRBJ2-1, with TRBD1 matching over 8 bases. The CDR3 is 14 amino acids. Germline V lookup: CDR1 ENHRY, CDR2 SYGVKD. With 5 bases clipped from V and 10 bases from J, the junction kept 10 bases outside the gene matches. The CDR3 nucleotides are TGTGCCATCAGTTTCCAGGGGGCGCGGGGCGAGCAGTTCTTC. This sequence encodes CAISFQGARGEQFF.

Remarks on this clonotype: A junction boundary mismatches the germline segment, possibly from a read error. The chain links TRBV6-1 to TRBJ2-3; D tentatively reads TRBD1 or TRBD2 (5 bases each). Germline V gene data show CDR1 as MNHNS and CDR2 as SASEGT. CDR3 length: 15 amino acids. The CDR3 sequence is CASSEEAGTTNTQFF. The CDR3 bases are TGTGCCAGCAGTGAAGAGGCTGGGACCACCAATACGCAGTTCTTT.

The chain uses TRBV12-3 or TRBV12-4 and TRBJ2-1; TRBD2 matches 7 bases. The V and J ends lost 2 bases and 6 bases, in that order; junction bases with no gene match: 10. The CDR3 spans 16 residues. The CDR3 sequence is CASSLIPAGDRNEQFF. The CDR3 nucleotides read TGTGCCAGCAGTTTAATCCCCGCGGGAGACCGCAATGAGCAGTTCTTC.

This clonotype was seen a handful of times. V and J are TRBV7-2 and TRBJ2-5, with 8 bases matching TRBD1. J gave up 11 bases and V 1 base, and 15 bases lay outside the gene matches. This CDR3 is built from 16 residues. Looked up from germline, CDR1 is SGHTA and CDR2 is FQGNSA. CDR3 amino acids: CASSLETGGFDDEQYF. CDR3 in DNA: TGTGCCAGCAGCTTAGAAACAGGGGGATTCGACGATGAGCAGTACTTC.

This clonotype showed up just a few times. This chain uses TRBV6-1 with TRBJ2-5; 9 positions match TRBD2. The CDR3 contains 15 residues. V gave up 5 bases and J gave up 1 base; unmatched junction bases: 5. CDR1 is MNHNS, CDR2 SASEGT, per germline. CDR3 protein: CASSRLAGSQETQYF. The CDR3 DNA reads TGTGCCAGCAGTAGGCTAGCGGGAAGCCAAGAGACCCAGTACTTC.

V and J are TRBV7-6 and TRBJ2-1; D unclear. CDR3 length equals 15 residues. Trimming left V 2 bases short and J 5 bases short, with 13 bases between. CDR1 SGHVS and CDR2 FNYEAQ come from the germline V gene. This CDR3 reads CASSLISQDHNEQFF. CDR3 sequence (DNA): TGTGCCAGCAGCTTAATAAGCCAGGACCACAATGAGCAGTTCTTC.

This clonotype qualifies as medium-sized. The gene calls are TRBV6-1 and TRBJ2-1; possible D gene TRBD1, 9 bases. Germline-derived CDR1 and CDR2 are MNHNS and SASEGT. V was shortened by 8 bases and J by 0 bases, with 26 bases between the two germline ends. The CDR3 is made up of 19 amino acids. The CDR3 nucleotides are TGTGCCAGCGTACGGGACAGGGTTCAAAGCGGGAGCTCCTACAATGAGCAGTTCTTC. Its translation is CASVRDRVQSGSSYNEQFF.